These T cell receptor beta chains were read from a single sample in a study of T cells in narcolepsy. Clones were read by immunoSEQ multiplex PCR, and TCRdb kept only the in-frame ones, dropping some. The table includes 24,000 or so clones, approximately 85% detected once. Sample: CD45RA- memory CD4+ T cells from PBMCs. The receptors come from a human donor with narcolepsy. CDR3s leave out the opening cysteine and the closing phenylalanine or tryptophan. The D gene is left open where the match is weak.

V	J	D	length	CDR3
TRBV7-8	TRBJ2-1	TRBD2	15	ASRSNPGLAGSNEQF
TRBV7-7	TRBJ2-5	TRBD1	16	ASSLGRQGKIFQETQY
TRBV18	TRBJ1-2	NA	14	ASSPQQADSAGGYT
TRBV6-1	TRBJ2-7	NA	12	ASSENTGWYEQY
TRBV21-1	TRBJ1-2	NA	13	ASSKTRTGVYGYT
TRBV19	TRBJ2-7	TRBD2	16	ASSISNTKLAGDSEQY
TRBV5-4	TRBJ1-1	NA	13	ASSLPRRTHTEAF
TRBV7-8	TRBJ2-6	TRBD2	15	ASSLVAGPSGANVLT
TRBV10-3	TRBJ2-2	NA	15	AISESGAGATTGELF
TRBV18	TRBJ1-2	TRBD1	12	ASLSGTGPSGYT
TRBV28	TRBJ2-7	NA	10	ASRTVPGEQY
TRBV6-5	TRBJ2-7	TRBD2	12	ASSGLAGNYEQY
TRBV7-2	TRBJ2-5	TRBD2	11	ASSLGGKETQY
TRBV18	TRBJ2-5	NA	10	ASSPNQETQY
TRBV18	TRBJ2-7	TRBD1	14	ASSRAVGQGHYEQY
TRBV10-3	TRBJ2-7	NA	11	AISLGSSYEQY
TRBV6-1	TRBJ2-1	TRBD1	12	AIHRDRGYNEQF
TRBV6-5	TRBJ1-2	NA	10	ASSLPPEGYT
TRBV18	TRBJ2-2	NA	12	ASSTGRSNGELF
TRBV6-5	TRBJ2-7	NA	9	ASSEYYEQY
TRBV2	TRBJ1-3	NA	11	ASSRGSGNTIY
TRBV18	TRBJ1-4	NA	12	ASSPGGANEKLF